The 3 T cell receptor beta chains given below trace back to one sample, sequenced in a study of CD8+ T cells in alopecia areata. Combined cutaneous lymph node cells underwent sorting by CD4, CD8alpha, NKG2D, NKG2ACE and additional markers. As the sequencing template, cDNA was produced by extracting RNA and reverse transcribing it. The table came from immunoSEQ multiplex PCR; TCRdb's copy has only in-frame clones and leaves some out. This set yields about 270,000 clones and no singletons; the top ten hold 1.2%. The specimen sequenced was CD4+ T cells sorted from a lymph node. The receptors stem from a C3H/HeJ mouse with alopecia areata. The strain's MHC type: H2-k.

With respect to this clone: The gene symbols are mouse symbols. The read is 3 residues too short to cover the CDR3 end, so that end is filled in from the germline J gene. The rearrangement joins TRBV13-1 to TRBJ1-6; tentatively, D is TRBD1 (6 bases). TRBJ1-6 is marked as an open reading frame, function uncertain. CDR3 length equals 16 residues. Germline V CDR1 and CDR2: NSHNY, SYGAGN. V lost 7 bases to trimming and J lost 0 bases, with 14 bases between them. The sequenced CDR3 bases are TGTGCCAGCTCCCGGGACAAATATTCCTATAATTCGCCC. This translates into CASSRDKYSYNSP. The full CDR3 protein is CASSRDKYSYNSPLYF.

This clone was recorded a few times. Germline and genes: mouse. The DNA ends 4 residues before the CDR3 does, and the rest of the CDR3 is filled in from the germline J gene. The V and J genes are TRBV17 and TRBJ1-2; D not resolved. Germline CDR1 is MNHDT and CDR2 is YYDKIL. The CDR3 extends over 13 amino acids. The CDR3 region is CASSTPLGGDYTF. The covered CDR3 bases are TGTGCTAGCAGTACCCCCCTGGGTGGC. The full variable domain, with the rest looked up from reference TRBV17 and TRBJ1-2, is DTTVKQNPRYKLARVGKPVNLICSQTMNHDTMYWYQKKPNQAPKLLLFYYDKILNREADTFEKFQSSRPNNSFCSLYIGSAGLEYSAMYLCASSTPLGGDYTFGSGTRLLVI.

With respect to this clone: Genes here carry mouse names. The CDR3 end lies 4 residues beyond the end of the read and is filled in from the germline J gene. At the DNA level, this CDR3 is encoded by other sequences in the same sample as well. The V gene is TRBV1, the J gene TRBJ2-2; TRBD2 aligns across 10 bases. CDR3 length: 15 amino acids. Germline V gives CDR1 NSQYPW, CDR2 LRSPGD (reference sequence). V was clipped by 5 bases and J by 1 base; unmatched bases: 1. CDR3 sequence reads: CTCSRLGGNTGQLYF. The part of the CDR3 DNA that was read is TGCACCTGCAGTAGACTGGGGGGAAACACCGGG.